This T cell receptor beta chain was documented in a study of T cells in tumors after PD-1 blockade. Study in general: Prior checkpoint blockade, systemic immunosuppressant use, or anti-cancer therapy within 4 weeks excluded patients. Patients received pembrolizumab 200 mg every 3 weeks or cemiplimab 350 mg every 2 weeks. During anti-PD-1 treatment, some patients continued daily vismodegib 150 mg.

Sequenced by immunoSEQ multiplex PCR; TCRdb stores in-frame clones only, minus some. This table holds 50,000 or so clones, just under 80% found once. This CDR3 is built from 13 residues. The V and J ends lost 3 bases and 4 bases respectively, with 9 bases between them. The V and J genes are TRBV12-3 or TRBV12-4 and TRBJ1-1; perhaps TRBD1 as D (5 bases). Source: PBMCs, taken before anti-PD-1 treatment. This clonotype was obtained from a human donor with basal cell carcinoma. The CDR3 nucleotides read TGTGCCAGCAGTTTTGGGGGGGGCACTGAAGCTTTCTTT. Translation gives CASSFGGGTEAFF.